The entry below gives a single TCR beta chain sequence along with its context. No cognate antigen has been identified for it. There are no base qualities to consult, and no much larger clone falls within one base. The data originate from a study of blood T cells in healthy people across ages (dated by TCRdb to 2013 to 2016). In terms of the full investigation: In model experiments, template switching captured about one uniquely barcoded TCR beta cDNA molecule for every two T cells. The study analyzed two additional independent replicas of 1 million unique cDNA reads from the same blood draw for two donors, one aged 18 to 30 and one aged 80 or older. Using deep sequencing normalized with unique cDNA molecular identifiers, the study measured how TCR beta repertoire diversity changes with age. The donors were split into four age groups: young (average about 16 years), middle-aged (nearly 40), aged (more than 55) and long-lived (more than 80). Points the paper makes about the study in general: Observed TCR beta diversity correlated strongly with the percentage of naive T cells measured by flow cytometry. As age increased, observed TCR beta diversity per million T cells dropped in a roughly linear way, and a significant reduction was already evident by age about 36. Compared with the aged group, more naive CD4+ T cells, fewer expanded clones and increased TCR diversity were shown by the long-lived group, suggesting age selection. Because profiling used bulk unsorted PBMCs, naive and antigen-experienced compartments could not be compared conclusively. Estimates of total diversity based on one million sequenced T cells were considered lower bounds and underestimates. Because the CMV infection status of the donors was unknown, age-related changes in expanded clonotypes may potentially have been confounded.

There are 17 amino acids in the CDR3, from cysteine to phenylalanine inclusive. Kept here is only the CDR3 DNA, which spans 51 bases and is read in frame from base 1. Looking up the germline V gene yields CDR1 ENHRY and CDR2 SYGVKD. V drops 2 bases and J drops 0 bases, leaving 14 bases in between. Donors were a few dozen systemically healthy Caucasian individuals from Russia aged 6 to 90 years. Roughly 9 milliliters of peripheral blood were drawn from each donor into EDTA-treated Vacutainer tubes. Ficoll-Paque density-gradient centrifugation was used to isolate PBMCs, with at least 6.5 million obtained per sample. Trizol reagent was used to extract total RNA from the PBMCs, yielding at least 5 micrograms per sample. For every donor, an aliquot of PBMCs went through flow cytometry to measure the percentages of naive CD45RAhigh/CD27high T cells. Receptor amplification or capture employed 5' RACE. Sequenced using an Illumina HiSeq 2500. A second PCR of roughly 6 to 12 cycles was performed with a sample-barcoded 5' primer and a J-beta primer mix. Each TCR beta cDNA molecule received a unique molecular identifier from a template-switch 5' adaptor carrying 12 random nucleotides. Each sample yielded at least 2.5 million CDR3-containing paired-end reads. All of the RNA was converted into first-strand cDNA using the Mint cDNA synthesis kit, with a TRBC-specific oligonucleotide serving as the primer. After uracil-DNA glycosylase treatment, a first 18-cycle PCR used universal primers M1SS and BC2_uni_R on all cDNA. As for the authors' bioinformatics: Each sample was normalized by randomly selecting 1 million high-quality reads, each carrying a distinct molecular identifier. Instead of being binned into consensus sequences, reads that shared molecular identifiers were thrown out. MiTCR, set to a Q25 quality threshold and the strictest error-elimination algorithm, was used for CDR3 identification, clonotype clustering and error correction. A nonparametric unseen species model with Euler transformation was used to estimate lower-bound total TCR beta diversity. TCRdb took the public reads, trimmed them with fastp at Q25, ran MiXCR for clone calling and kept in-frame beta chains. Each record represents a unique CDR3 protein, reported with the most common genes and DNA among its rows. The V and J calls were determined by TCRdb, not by the authors. In all, the sample holds over 500,000 distinct CDR3 sequences, and about 28% of those were seen once. Approximately 4% of the sample is held by the ten biggest clonotypes.

These sequences were also reported in another study, on T cells of mothers and their children. Drawing on the second study: Nine systemically healthy Caucasian individuals served as donors, namely three mothers together with their six children. cDNA synthesis used all of the extracted RNA, with around 1.4 ug of RNA in each 15 ul reaction. Sample barcodes and 2-4 random nucleotides were added via the M1S primer in the second PCR. More than 8 million TCR beta CDR3 reads were obtained from each mother, and several million reads were obtained from each child. Thymic selection shapes the output of TCR recombination in a similar way in related and unrelated pairs, and inherited differences have a minor effect. Normalized repertoire overlap in related mother-child pairs was always slightly higher than in unrelated mother-child pairs, but the difference was never significant. No persistent microchimeric T cell clones were detected, at a sensitivity of approximately 90 clones per million clonotypes. Deep NGS was used in the study to compare the TCR beta repertoires of mothers and children and to look for features that separate related mother-child pairs from unrelated individuals. The mean age was about 37 +/- 4 years for the mothers and about 12 +/- 4 years for the children. After adapter ligation with NEBNext reagents, the libraries were sequenced on Illumina HiSeq 2000 with 100+100 nt paired-end reads. To prevent cross-contamination, the mother and child libraries were prepared a month apart and were sequenced in separate runs. For each donor, somewhere between roughly 500,000 and 2,300,000 distinct TCR beta clonotypes were identified. Naive TCR beta clonotypes were estimated from low-frequency clonotypes matched to each donor's FACS-determined naive share, without sorting.

Sequenced material: blood. The receptor's source is a boy aged 2 to 10 in good health. The chain is encoded by TRBV10-3 joined to TRBJ2-1, with the D gene not clear enough to name. The CDR3 reads as follows: CAISETAHPSSYNEQFF. The nucleotide sequence reads TGTGCCATCAGTGAGACAGCGCACCCGAGCTCCTACAATGAGCAGTTCTTC.